This entry is about one TCR beta chain. This entry belongs to a study of cytomegalovirus exposure and HLA in healthy donors. PCR used 60 Vbeta primers and 13 Jbeta primers. Data came from immunoSEQ multiplex PCR; TCRdb stores just in-frame clones and leaves some out. The sample has around 120,000 clones; 75% to 90% are singletons. The specimen sequenced was PBMCs. The receptor was isolated from a female donor in good health and CMV-seropositive.

CDR3 sequence (DNA): TGCGCCAGCACCACCCTAGCGGGGCGACAAGAGACCCAGTACTTC. Amino acids: CASTTLAGRQETQYF. V is TRBV4-1 and J is TRBJ2-5, with 9 bases matching TRBD2. The trim removed 7 bases at V and 2 bases at J, leaving 8 bases unmatched. CDR3 length: 15 amino acids. Germline CDR1 is MGHRA and CDR2 is YSYEKL.